Below, 28 T cell receptor beta chains from the same sample are listed, as sequenced in a study of OX40 agonist ivuxolimab in advanced cancers. Assay: immunoSEQ multiplex PCR; the TCRdb copy retains only in-frame clones and omits some. This table has roughly 48,000 clones, around 85% appearing once. The starting material was CD4+ or CD8+ T cells sorted from blood, obtained in a trial of the OX40 agonist ivuxolimab. All receptors derive from an adult with an advanced solid tumor such as melanoma, head and neck, liver or kidney cancer.

The V and J genes are TRBV2 and TRBJ1-5; D gene unclear. V was clipped by 6 bases and J by 1 base, with 4 bases between them. The CDR3 consists of 12 residues. Germline CDR1 SNHLY, CDR2 FYNNEI. The CDR3 sequence is CASRDSNQPQHF. The CDR3 DNA sequence: TGTGCCAGCAGAGACAGCAATCAGCCCCAGCATTTT.

This chain uses TRBV5-1 with TRBJ1-1; no definite D call. CDR3 length equals 13 residues. Trimming took off 0 bases at V and 7 bases at J, with 10 bases between the two ends. Looked up from germline, CDR1 is SGHRS and CDR2 is YFSETQ. This CDR3 reads CASSLAGVNEAFF. The CDR3 region has the DNA TGCGCCAGCAGCTTGGCGGGAGTAAATGAAGCTTTCTTT.

The chain recombines TRBV5-1 with TRBJ1-1; D is perhaps TRBD1 (5 bases). CDR3 length equals 13 residues. Trimming pared 6 bases from V and 1 base from J, leaving 10 bases between. CDR1 and CDR2 from the germline V gene are SGHRS and YFSETQ. CDR3 nucleotide sequence: TGCGCCAGCAATTTCCAGGGGAACACTGAAGCTTTCTTT. It translates to CASNFQGNTEAFF.

The V call is TRBV6-5, the J call TRBJ2-7; 7 bases are a match to TRBD1. The CDR3 totals 14 residues. CDR1 and CDR2 from the germline V gene are MNHEY and SVGAGI. V trimming: 5 bases; J trimming: 1 base; junction bases outside the gene matches: 5. CDR3 DNA: TGTGCCAGCAGTATCCACAGGGGATCCTACGAGCAGTACTTC. Translated: CASSIHRGSYEQYF.

A few counts support this clone. The chain recombines TRBV5-1 with TRBJ1-1; TRBD1 matches at 7 bases. In germline, CDR1 is SGHRS, CDR2 YFSETQ. V shed 2 bases and J 1 base; nucleotides not matched to a gene: 2. CDR3 length: 14 amino acids. The CDR3 DNA is TGCGCCAGCAGCTTACAGGGGCAGAACACTGAAGCTTTCTTT. Translated, it gives CASSLQGQNTEAFF.

CDR3 bases: TGTGCCAGCAGCCGACAGTTCAACACTGAAGCTTTCTTT. It is translated as CASSRQFNTEAFF. V is TRBV7-3 and J is TRBJ1-1; maybe TRBD1 (5 bases). Trimming cost V 5 bases and J 2 bases, with 9 bases left between them. CDR3 length: 13 amino acids. Germline V lookup: CDR1 SGHTA, CDR2 FQGTGA.

The chain couples TRBV9 to TRBJ2-2, with TRBD1 as a possible D gene (6 bases). V was shortened by 0 bases and J by 5 bases, with 11 bases between the two germline ends. The CDR3 covers 15 residues. Germline V gives CDR1 SGDLS, CDR2 YYNGEE. CDR3 in amino acids: CASSVVGGATGELFF. Written as DNA, the CDR3 is TGTGCCAGCAGCGTAGTTGGGGGCGCGACCGGGGAGCTGTTTTTT.

V is TRBV11-2 and J is TRBJ2-7, with 10 bases identical to TRBD1. J gave up 5 bases and V 5 bases, and 6 bases lay outside the gene matches. The germline V gene encodes CDR1 SGHAT and CDR2 FQNNGV. The CDR3 length is 14 residues. The CDR3 nucleotides are TGTGCCAGCAGCCTCGACAGGGGGCACGACGAGCAGTACTTC. Protein product: CASSLDRGHDEQYF. The full variable domain, completed using reference TRBV11-2 and TRBJ2-7, is EAGVAQSPRYKIIEKRQSVAFWCNPISGHATLYWYQQILGQGPKLLIQFQNNGVVDDSQLPKDRFSAERLKGVDSTLKIQPAKLEDSAVYLCASSLDRGHDEQYFGPGTRLTVT.

The CDR3 region is CSVDKRGQGGTDTQYF. As DNA, the CDR3 is TGCAGCGTTGATAAGAGGGGGCAGGGGGGCACAGATACGCAGTATTTT. V gene TRBV29-1 combines with J gene TRBJ2-3; TRBD1 agrees at 7 bases. The CDR3 consists of 16 residues. Germline CDR1 SQVTM, CDR2 ANQGSEA. The J segment lost 1 base and the V segment lost 3 bases, leaving 10 bases of the junction unmatched.

Note on this clone: The same CDR3 also results from other DNA sequences found in this sample. This chain connects TRBV27 to TRBJ1-4; D unresolved. Trimming shortened V by 4 bases and J by 2 bases, and 2 bases separated the two germline ends. Germline lookup yields CDR1 MNHEY and CDR2 SMNVEV (reference sequence). This CDR3 has 12 amino acids. CDR3 DNA sequence: TGTGCCAGCAGTTCCACTAATGAAAAACTGTTTTTT. Its translation is CASSSTNEKLFF.

This rearrangement joins TRBV7-6 to TRBJ2-5; 8 bases map to TRBD1. V trimming: 1 base; J trimming: 6 bases; junction bases outside the gene matches: 16. Germline V gives CDR1 SGHVS, CDR2 FNYEAQ. The CDR3 covers 18 residues. CDR3 sequence reads: CASSLESPGGAILKTQYF. In nucleotides, the CDR3 is TGTGCCAGCAGCTTAGAATCCCCAGGGGGCGCGATATTGAAGACCCAGTACTTC.

This sequence joins TRBV20-1 and TRBJ1-1; D not resolved. V lost 7 bases to trimming and J lost 3 bases, with 9 bases between them. The CDR3 spans 11 residues. The V gene's germline CDR1 is DFQATT and CDR2 SNEGSKA (reference sequence). CDR3 sequence reads: CSGSRDTEAFF. The CDR3 region has the DNA TGCAGTGGCAGCAGAGACACTGAAGCTTTCTTT.

This clone was seen once. The V call is TRBV10-3, the J call TRBJ1-2; D possibly corresponds to TRBD1 (5 bases). The length of the CDR3 is 15 residues. Germline V gene lookup returns CDR1 ENHRY and CDR2 SYGVKD. V was pared by 4 bases and J by 5 bases, with 17 bases between. The CDR3 nucleotides are TGTGCCATCAGTGGACCCGGGGCTGGGAGGTATGGCTACACCTTC. It is translated as CAISGPGAGRYGYTF.

V is TRBV30 and J is TRBJ2-7; D gene unclear. The CDR3 sequence is 12 residues long. Germline CDR1 and CDR2: GTSNPN and SVGIG (reference sequence). V was shortened by 3 bases and J by 0 bases, with 6 bases between the two germline ends. As DNA, the CDR3 is TGTGCCTGGAGCCCAGTCTCCTACGAGCAGTACTTC. Translation: CAWSPVSYEQYF.

The chain combines TRBV4-2 with TRBJ1-2; no clear D gene. Germline V lookup: CDR1 LGHNA, CDR2 YNFKEQ. The ends were cut back, 0 bases at V and 12 bases at J, with 23 bases in the middle. This CDR3 is built from 16 residues. The CDR3 DNA follows: TGTGCCAGCAGCCAAGAAGCCCGGAGTTCCTGGAGGCAGGACACCTTC. This translates into CASSQEARSSWRQDTF.

The chain employs TRBV27 and TRBJ2-2; the D gene is possibly TRBD2 (5 bases). CDR1 is MNHEY and CDR2 is SMNVEV in the germline V gene (reference sequence). V lost 1 base, J lost 2 bases, and 14 bases lay in between. The CDR3 extends over 17 amino acids. The CDR3, as DNA: TGTGCCAGCAGTTTATTAACCGTATCGGGAAACACCGGGGAGCTGTTTTTT. Its protein product is CASSLLTVSGNTGELFF.

The genes are TRBV11-1 and TRBJ2-7, with TRBD1 matching 9 bases. J gave up 6 bases and V 5 bases, and 5 bases lay outside the gene matches. The germline gives CDR1 SGHAT, CDR2 FQDESV (reference sequence). This CDR3 spans 13 amino acids. For the CDR3, the DNA is TGTGCCAGCAGCCCTAGGGGACAGGGCGAGCAGTACTTC. Translation gives CASSPRGQGEQYF.

The V and J genes are TRBV19 and TRBJ1-6; 8 bases line up with TRBD1. Germline V gene data show CDR1 as LNHDA and CDR2 as SQIVND (reference sequence). The V gene end was trimmed by 7 bases and the J gene end by 7 bases; junction bases not matched to a gene: 6. This CDR3 contains 14 residues. In DNA form, the CDR3 reads TGTGCCAGTACCGAGACAGGGGCAAATTCACCCCTCCACTTT. Protein product: CASTETGANSPLHF.

The V gene is TRBV5-6, the J gene TRBJ1-2; D not certain. The germline gives CDR1 SGHDT, CDR2 YYEEEE. This CDR3 region has 15 residues. V was pared by 0 bases and J by 6 bases, with 15 bases between. The CDR3 region has the DNA TGTGCCAGCAGCTTGGCCCAGGATGGACGGAATGGCTACACCTTC. Its translation: CASSLAQDGRNGYTF.

V gene TRBV5-1 combines with J gene TRBJ2-7, with TRBD1 matching 8 bases. The trim removed 4 bases at V and 2 bases at J, leaving 8 bases unmatched. CDR1 and CDR2 from the germline V gene are SGHRS and YFSETQ. The CDR3 loop spans 15 amino acids. CDR3 sequence: CASSRGTGLAYEQYF. CDR3 sequence (DNA): TGCGCCAGCAGCCGTGGGACAGGCCTTGCCTACGAGCAGTACTTC.

The chain links TRBV10-3 to TRBJ2-7; TRBD1 aligns across 10 bases. The V gene end was trimmed by 6 bases and the J gene end by 7 bases; junction bases not matched to a gene: 12. CDR3 length: 15 amino acids. Germline CDR1 and CDR2: ENHRY and SYGVKD. The CDR3, as DNA: TGTGCCATCAGGGGGGGGACAGGGGCGTCTGGGGAGCAGTACTTC. This encodes CAIRGGTGASGEQYF.

This clone occurred once. The chain joins TRBV18 to TRBJ1-1; the match to TRBD1 covers 8 bases. V was pared by 6 bases and J by 3 bases, with 15 bases of the junction left unmatched. The CDR3 is 17 residues long. Per germline, CDR1 KGHSH and CDR2 LQKENI. CDR3 in amino acids: CASSTRTGTFQDTEAFF. CDR3 in DNA: TGTGCCAGCTCCACCAGGACAGGGACTTTTCAAGACACTGAAGCTTTCTTT.

This clone was counted only a few times. The chain uses TRBV6-1 and TRBJ2-1, with 10 positions matching TRBD2. V lost 6 bases and J lost 4; bases outside the gene matches: 6. CDR1 and CDR2 from the germline V gene are MNHNS and SASEGT. This CDR3 is built from 15 residues. Here the CDR3 reads CASRASGGTYNEQFF. In DNA form, the CDR3 reads TGTGCCAGCAGGGCTAGCGGGGGTACATACAATGAGCAGTTCTTC.

The CDR3, as DNA: TGTGCCAGCTCACCAAGTCCGACAGGAAAAGAGACCCAGTACTTC. Translated, it gives CASSPSPTGKETQYF. The chain combines TRBV18 with TRBJ2-5, with D possibly being TRBD1 (6 bases). The V gene lost 2 bases and the J gene lost 3 bases, with 13 bases spanning the gap. The CDR3 has 15 residues. Germline-derived CDR1 and CDR2 are KGHSH and LQKENI.

This rearrangement joins TRBV5-1 to TRBJ1-3; a possible D gene is TRBD1 (6 bases). Germline V gives CDR1 SGHRS, CDR2 YFSETQ. The V end was cut by 6 bases, the J end by 0 bases, with 19 bases between. The CDR3 sequence is 17 residues long. The CDR3 loop reads CASTSIPGQLSGNTIYF. The CDR3 DNA reads TGCGCCAGCACCTCTATTCCCGGACAGCTCTCTGGAAACACCATATATTTT.

This clone was detected only once. V gene TRBV7-9 combines with J gene TRBJ1-2; D is unresolved. From germline, CDR1 is SEHNR and CDR2 FQNEAQ (reference sequence). This CDR3 comprises 11 residues. V gave up 0 bases and J gave up 6 bases, with 2 bases separating them. CDR3 sequence (DNA): TGTGCCAGCAGCTTAGCTGATGGCTACACCTTC. Translation: CASSLADGYTF. The variable domain in full, completed from reference TRBV7-9 and TRBJ1-2, reads DTGVSQNPRHKITKRGQNVTFRCDPISEHNRLYWYRQTLGQGPEFLTYFQNEAQLEKSRLLSDRFSAERPKGSFSTLEIQRTEQGDSAMYLCASSLADGYTFGSGTRLTVV.

The chain recombines TRBV20-1 with TRBJ1-4; D unclear. Germline V CDR1 and CDR2: DFQATT, SNEGSKA (reference sequence). This CDR3 has 11 residues. Trimming took off 6 bases at V and 11 bases at J, with 13 bases between the two ends. The CDR3 DNA reads TGCAGTGCGTCTGTGGCAGACAAACTGTTTTTT. Its translation: CSASVADKLFF.

V usage is TRBV4-1 and J usage is TRBJ2-2; D unclear. Between the trimmed V and J ends, which lost 0 bases and 4 bases, there was a span of 15 bases. The CDR3 covers 17 residues. Germline values: CDR1 MGHRA, CDR2 YSYEKL. For the CDR3, the DNA is TGCGCCAGCAGCCAAGAGGAGCGTTGGTACTCCACCGGGGAGCTGTTTTTT. Translating gives CASSQEERWYSTGELFF.